The following is a T cell receptor beta chain sequence with its context. The CDR3 runs 15 residues. Germline assignment: CDR1 MNHEY and CDR2 SVGAGI. V lost 0 bases and J lost 3; bases outside the gene matches: 3. Study processing details: Amplification with reference gene primers provided the estimates of nucleated cell counts. Sequenced by immunoSEQ multiplex PCR; TCRdb stores in-frame clones only, minus some. The V and J calls and the clone size are those of that table, but D and trimming were determined from the DNA. The sample lists around 180,000 clones; 75% to 85% were seen once. The data were taken from a study of blood T cell repertoires in COVID-19. Overall study context: The analysed material was cDNA or gDNA that came from T cells, B-cell-depleted T cells, or PBMCs.

Participant reports of clinical history set cohort assignment. The chain uses TRBV6-5 and TRBJ1-2; 8 positions match TRBD1. Source material: PBMCs or T cells enriched from blood (not recorded which). This TCR was recovered from a woman aged 45-60 years with acute COVID-19. CDR3 region: CASSYSPGGDYGYTF. As DNA, the CDR3 is TGTGCCAGCAGTTACTCTCCAGGGGGCGACTATGGCTACACCTTC.